The 17 T cell receptor beta chains given below trace back to one sample, sequenced in a study of T cell responses to AZD1222 COVID-19 vaccine. Assay used: immunoSEQ multiplex PCR; TCRdb lists only in-frame clones, some missing. The sample shows 150,000 or so clones, roughly nine tenths of them seen only once. The source material was peripheral blood, sampled 28 days after the second AZD1222 dose. The receptors here all came from an adult who received the AZD1222 COVID-19 vaccine.

The chain joins TRBV19 to TRBJ1-2; TRBD1 might be the D (5 bases). From germline, CDR1 is LNHDA and CDR2 SQIVND (reference sequence). Trimming took 3 bases from V and 2 from J, leaving 13 bases between them. The CDR3 spans 15 residues. The DNA for the CDR3 is TGTGCCAGTAGTATCGAAGGGGCCGGGAACTATGGCTACACCTTC. This translates into CASSIEGAGNYGYTF.

This chain uses TRBV19 with TRBJ1-3, with 7 positions matching TRBD1. With 5 bases clipped from V and 2 bases from J, the junction kept 6 bases outside the gene matches. The CDR3 runs 15 residues. Germline CDR1 LNHDA, CDR2 SQIVND (reference sequence). CDR3 in DNA: TGTGCCAGTAGTCCGCAACAGGGGCCTGGAAACACCATATATTTT. It specifies CASSPQQGPGNTIYF.

The chain is built from TRBV6-2 or TRBV6-3 and TRBJ2-7, with TRBD2 as a possible D gene (6 bases). V dropped 2 bases and J dropped 0 bases, with 11 bases sitting between them. CDR1 is MNHEY, CDR2 SVGEGT, per germline. The CDR3 is 15 residues long. Written as DNA, the CDR3 is TGTGCCAGCAGTTACCGGGGGTCAACCTCCTACGAGCAGTACTTC. As protein: CASSYRGSTSYEQYF.

The rearrangement uses TRBV5-5 and TRBJ1-1, with TRBD1 as a possible D gene (5 bases). Trimming removed 3 bases from V and 0 bases from J, with 12 bases in between. Germline CDR1 SGHKS, CDR2 YYEKEE (reference sequence). The CDR3 contains 15 residues. CDR3: CASSSPGAMNTEAFF. CDR3 DNA sequence: TGTGCCAGCAGCTCGCCCGGGGCTATGAACACTGAAGCTTTCTTT.

This clone was detected once. The chain couples TRBV19 to TRBJ1-5; a possible D gene is TRBD1 (6 bases). Germline values: CDR1 LNHDA, CDR2 SQIVND (reference sequence). This CDR3 contains 14 residues. Trimming cost V 2 bases and J 6 bases, with 11 bases left between them. As DNA, the CDR3 is TGTGCCAGTAGTATAAGGGGGGGACGTCAGCCCCAGCATTTT. It yields the protein CASSIRGGRQPQHF.

The chain links TRBV6-5 to TRBJ1-3; D perhaps matches TRBD1 (5 bases). The germline V gene has CDR1 MNHEY and CDR2 SVGAGI. The CDR3 sequence is 14 residues long. V was pared by 6 bases and J by 4 bases, with 13 bases between. The CDR3 bases are TGTGCCAGCAGCTCTGGGCAGGGCGGAAACACCATATATTTT. Translating it yields CASSSGQGGNTIYF.

The V and J genes are TRBV12-5 and TRBJ1-3; D might be TRBD1 (5 bases). V was shortened by 4 bases and J by 5 bases, with 9 bases between the two germline ends. The V gene's germline CDR1 is LGHNT and CDR2 FRNRAP. This CDR3 has 13 residues. This chain's CDR3 is CASGWDLRNTIYF. For the CDR3, the DNA is TGTGCTAGTGGTTGGGACTTAAGAAACACCATATATTTT.

The chain is built from TRBV11-3 and TRBJ2-2, with D tentatively TRBD2 (5 bases). Germline V gene sequence: CDR1 SGHNT, CDR2 YENEEA. This CDR3 region has 14 residues. V was shortened by 0 bases and J by 6 bases, with 8 bases between the two germline ends. DNA of the CDR3: TGTGCCAGCAGCTTAGAGGTTAGCGCCGGGGAGCTGTTTTTT. Its protein product is CASSLEVSAGELFF.

This CDR3 is CASSLGTGGNYNSPLHF. The CDR3 DNA is TGTGCCAGCAGCCTCGGGACAGGTGGAAATTATAATTCACCCCTCCACTTT. The chain links TRBV5-5 to TRBJ1-6; 8 positions match TRBD1. Germline CDR1 SGHKS, CDR2 YYEKEE (reference sequence). The V and J ends lost 4 bases and 4 bases, in that order; junction bases with no gene match: 10. The CDR3 is 17 amino acids.

V and J are TRBV11-2 and TRBJ2-3; D might be TRBD1 (5 bases). Germline V gene lookup returns CDR1 SGHAT and CDR2 FQNNGV. The CDR3 loop spans 16 amino acids. The germline V and J ends were trimmed by 6 bases and 2 bases, with 18 bases remaining between them. The CDR3 here is CASSLQGFGNTDTQYF. The CDR3 DNA reads TGTGCCAGCAGTTTGCAGGGTTTTGGAAACACAGATACGCAGTATTTT.

The chain carries TRBV12-5 and TRBJ1-5; D is undetermined. The CDR3 loop spans 13 amino acids. The germline V and J ends were trimmed by 4 bases and 2 bases, with 6 bases remaining between them. CDR1 and CDR2 from the germline V gene are LGHNT and FRNRAP. CDR3 DNA: TGTGCTAGTGGTTCCTCACGCAATCAGCCCCAGCATTTT. Amino acids: CASGSSRNQPQHF.

The rearrangement uses TRBV5-4 and TRBJ1-1, with D uncertain. V was cut by 5 bases and J by 0 bases, with 8 bases left in between. Germline assignment: CDR1 SGHNT and CDR2 YYREEE (reference sequence). CDR3 size: 13 residues. This CDR3 is CASSLELNTEAFF. CDR3 nucleotides: TGTGCCAGCAGTCTAGAACTGAACACTGAAGCTTTCTTT.

V and J are TRBV21-1 and TRBJ1-3. TRBV21-1 is a known pseudogene. CDR3 length equals 13 residues. The CDR3 DNA is TGTGCCAGCAGCAAAGATAGGTTCCACACCATATATTTT. It is translated as CASSKDRFHTIYF.

This sequence joins TRBV4-1 and TRBJ2-2, with 8 positions matching TRBD2. The CDR3 is 16 residues long. CDR1 MGHRA and CDR2 YSYEKL come from the germline V gene. Trimming took 5 bases from V and 4 from J; bases not matched to a gene: 9. CDR3 in DNA: TGCGCCAGCAGCTCCCGGTCGGGGGGGGGCACCGGGGAGCTGTTTTTT. Protein product: CASSSRSGGGTGELFF.

This clone was detected only once. The chain recombines TRBV6-6 with TRBJ1-1, with a tentative D call TRBD1 (5 bases). In germline, CDR1 is MNHNY, CDR2 SVGAGI (reference sequence). The CDR3 consists of 12 residues. V lost 8 bases, J lost 3 bases, and 10 bases lay in between. CDR3 in DNA: TGTGCCAGCGGGGGGATCGACACTGAAGCTTTCTTT. Encoded protein: CASGGIDTEAFF.

The J gene is TRBJ2-7, the V gene TRBV6-2 or TRBV6-3; 9 nucleotides match TRBD1. Losses at the gene ends were 6 bases for V and 5 bases for J; bases not matched to a gene: 8. This CDR3 is built from 14 residues. Germline CDR1 MNHEY, CDR2 SVGEGT. This CDR3 reads CASSQQGQGNEQYF. The CDR3 DNA reads TGTGCCAGCAGCCAACAGGGACAGGGTAACGAGCAGTACTTC.

The chain joins TRBV12-3 or TRBV12-4 to TRBJ2-7; the D call may be TRBD1 or TRBD2 (5 bases each). Deletions cut 3 bases from V and 5 bases from J, with 8 bases between. The CDR3 covers 12 residues. The CDR3 sequence: CASSLRGHEQYF. CDR3 nucleotides: TGTGCCAGCAGTTTGAGGGGCCACGAGCAGTACTTC.